The 21 T cell receptor beta chains listed next were all sequenced from one sample in a study of cytomegalovirus exposure and HLA in healthy donors. PCR involved 60 Vbeta and 13 Jbeta primers. Sequenced by immunoSEQ multiplex PCR; TCRdb stores in-frame clones only, minus some. The sample holds roughly 170,000 clones; about 65% are singletons and the top ten take approximately 1.4%. The sequenced sample consisted of PBMCs. Receptors originate from a girl between 5 and 17 years old in good health and CMV-seronegative.

CDR3 amino acids: CASSARSPLHF. Written as DNA, the CDR3 is TGTGCCAGCAGTGCTCGTTCACCCCTCCACTTT. The chain combines TRBV6-1 with TRBJ1-6, with D unclear. Trimming stripped 4 bases from V and 9 bases from J, with 4 bases between. CDR1 MNHNS and CDR2 SASEGT come from the germline V gene. This CDR3 contains 11 residues.

This chain joins TRBV5-4 and TRBJ2-1, with D possibly matching TRBD2 (6 bases). Germline loops: CDR1 SGHNT, CDR2 YYREEE (reference sequence). The CDR3 has 15 amino acids. Trimming cost V 1 base and J 1 base, with 9 bases left between them. For the CDR3, the DNA is TGTGCCAGCAGCTTGTTACGGGGGTCCTACAATGAGCAGTTCTTC. It codes for CASSLLRGSYNEQFF.

The chain recombines TRBV6-6 with TRBJ2-3; 9 bases line up with TRBD1. This CDR3 region has 14 residues. Germline V lookup: CDR1 MNHNY, CDR2 SVGAGI (reference sequence). Trimming took 6 bases from V and 5 from J; bases not matched to a gene: 6. The CDR3 is CASRYRGLGDTQYF. The CDR3, as DNA: TGTGCCAGCAGATACAGGGGGCTTGGAGATACGCAGTATTTT.

This clone was seen only a few times. The chain links TRBV30 to TRBJ1-3; D is unresolved. This CDR3 is built from 12 residues. Germline values: CDR1 GTSNPN, CDR2 SVGIG (reference sequence). Trimming removed 5 bases at V and 4 bases at J, with 9 bases between. Written as DNA, the CDR3 is TGTGCCTGGCTAAAGTCAGGAAACACCATATATTTT. It encodes CAWLKSGNTIYF.

This chain connects TRBV7-6 to TRBJ2-7; maybe TRBD1 (5 bases). Looked up from germline, CDR1 is SGHVS and CDR2 is FNYEAQ. Trimming cost V 1 base and J 3 bases, with 19 bases left between them. The CDR3 is 17 residues long. CDR3 DNA sequence: TGTGCCAGCAGCTTAGAGGTTGGGGCAGCAAAAGTCTACGAGCAGTACTTC. This gives the protein CASSLEVGAAKVYEQYF.

The V and J genes are TRBV25-1 and TRBJ2-2; D is possibly TRBD1 (6 bases). CDR1 is MGHDK and CDR2 is SYGVNS in the germline V gene. Deletions cut 6 bases from V and 5 bases from J, with 16 bases between. This CDR3 contains 15 residues. CDR3 DNA: TGTGCCAGCAGGGACCCGAGGGGGTGGACCGGGGAGCTGTTTTTT. This translates into CASRDPRGWTGELFF.

This clone occurred a few times. V and J are TRBV6-1 and TRBJ1-1; tentatively, D is TRBD1 (5 bases). The CDR3 contains 13 residues. The germline gives CDR1 MNHNS, CDR2 SASEGT. Trimming removed 7 bases at V and 1 base at J, with 10 bases between. The CDR3, as DNA: TGTGCCAGCACCGAAAGGGGGAACACTGAAGCTTTCTTT. It specifies CASTERGNTEAFF.

Here the CDR3 reads CASSQESHTGELFF. CDR3 nucleotide sequence: TGTGCCAGCAGCCAGGAGAGTCACACCGGGGAGCTGTTTTTT. The V and J genes are TRBV4-2 and TRBJ2-2; D is undetermined. Trimming shortened V by 3 bases and J by 3 bases, and 8 bases separated the two germline ends. Germline CDR1 and CDR2: LGHNA and YNFKEQ. The CDR3 contains 14 residues.

The rearrangement uses TRBV27 and TRBJ1-6; unclear D gene. The germline V and J ends were trimmed by 3 bases and 2 bases, with 8 bases remaining between them. The CDR3 covers 15 residues. CDR1 MNHEY and CDR2 SMNVEV come from the germline V gene (reference sequence). The CDR3 is CASSLGRAYNSPLHF. The CDR3 DNA reads TGTGCCAGCAGTTTGGGGAGGGCCTATAATTCACCCCTCCACTTT.

The chain carries TRBV7-9 and TRBJ2-7, with 9 bases fitting TRBD1. The trim removed 6 bases at V and 0 bases at J, leaving 6 bases unmatched. The germline V gene has CDR1 SEHNR and CDR2 FQNEAQ (reference sequence). This CDR3 region has 15 residues. For the CDR3, the DNA is TGTGCCAGCAGTCAAACAGGGGGCAGCTCCTACGAGCAGTACTTC. This translates into CASSQTGGSSYEQYF.

The gene calls are TRBV6-1 and TRBJ1-2; D possibly corresponds to TRBD1 (6 bases). CDR1 is MNHNS, CDR2 SASEGT, per germline. Between the trimmed V and J ends, which lost 3 bases and 6 bases, there was a span of 8 bases. There are 12 residues in the CDR3. Here the CDR3 DNA reads TGTGCCAGCAGTGAGAGGGGGAATGGCTACACCTTC. Its protein is CASSERGNGYTF.

V is TRBV6-1 and J is TRBJ1-3, with 8 bases matching TRBD1. This CDR3 region has 15 residues. J was trimmed by 2 bases and V by 5 bases; bases with no gene match: 5. Germline CDR1 and CDR2: MNHNS and SASEGT. The CDR3, as DNA: TGTGCCAGCAGTCCAGAGACAGGGGCTGGAAACACCATATATTTT. Its protein product is CASSPETGAGNTIYF.

This sequence joins TRBV5-1 and TRBJ2-5; 7 nucleotides agree with TRBD2. The CDR3 length is 14 residues. The V gene end was trimmed by 0 bases and the J gene end by 5 bases; junction bases not matched to a gene: 4. From germline, CDR1 is SGHRS and CDR2 YFSETQ. CDR3 region: CASSLGLAGETQYF. CDR3 bases: TGCGCCAGCAGCTTGGGACTAGCTGGGGAGACCCAGTACTTC.

The chain couples TRBV2 to TRBJ1-2, with a possible D match to TRBD1 (6 bases). The CDR3 extends over 10 amino acids. The germline CDR1 and CDR2 sequences are SNHLY and FYNNEI. V was cut by 8 bases and J by 7 bases, with 8 bases left in between. Written as DNA, the CDR3 is TGTGCCAGCGAAGGGGGTGGCTACACCTTC. Translating it yields CASEGGGYTF.

V usage is TRBV10-2 and J usage is TRBJ2-7; no firm D call. V lost 1 base and J lost 0, with 7 bases in between. The CDR3 is made up of 14 amino acids. Germline V gives CDR1 WSHSY, CDR2 SAAADI. The CDR3 DNA is TGCGCCAGCAGTGAGTTGCAGTTCTCCTACGAGCAGTACTTC. It codes for CASSELQFSYEQYF.

The chain carries TRBV5-1 and TRBJ2-5, with TRBD2 matching 12 bases. The CDR3 extends over 14 amino acids. From germline, CDR1 is SGHRS and CDR2 YFSETQ. V lost 3 bases to trimming and J lost 5 bases; unmatched junction nucleotides: 2. CDR3 in DNA: TGCGCCAGCAGCTCGACTAGCGGGGGTGAGACCCAGTACTTC. Translation gives CASSSTSGGETQYF.

J is TRBJ1-4 and V is TRBV5-6; 10 bases line up with TRBD1. CDR3 length equals 15 residues. V shed 1 base, J shed 6 bases, and the junction held 3 bases outside the gene matches. Germline values: CDR1 SGHDT, CDR2 YYEEEE. CDR3 DNA: TGTGCCAGCAGCTTGTTGGGACAGGGGCATGAAAAACTGTTTTTT. Its protein product is CASSLLGQGHEKLFF.

The chain uses TRBV28 and TRBJ1-1, with a possible D match to TRBD1 (5 bases). The CDR3 contains 13 residues. Per the germline V gene, CDR1 is MDHEN and CDR2 is SYDVKM. Between the trimmed V and J ends, which lost 7 bases and 0 bases, there was a span of 9 bases. The CDR3 DNA reads as TGTGCCAGCACCGGGACTCTGAACACTGAAGCTTTCTTT. Translated, it gives CASTGTLNTEAFF.

The chain links TRBV5-6 to TRBJ1-1; maybe TRBD1 (6 bases). Germline CDR1 reads SGHDT; CDR2 reads YYEEEE. CDR3 size: 12 residues. V lost 2 bases to trimming and J lost 8 bases, with 10 bases between them. The CDR3 nucleotides read TGTGCCAGCAGCTTCCTCGGACAGGAAGCTTTCTTT. Its translation: CASSFLGQEAFF.

The rearrangement joins TRBV20-1 to TRBJ1-2, with D hard to call. Germline CDR1 reads DFQATT; CDR2 reads SNEGSKA (reference sequence). The V gene lost 1 base and the J gene lost 7 bases, with 7 bases spanning the gap. This CDR3 is 11 amino acids long. In nucleotides, the CDR3 is TGCAGTGCTAGAGTGACTGGTGGCTACACCTTC. Amino acid sequence: CSARVTGGYTF.

The chain recombines TRBV4-1 with TRBJ1-1; no clear D gene. The CDR3 runs 14 residues. The germline gives CDR1 MGHRA, CDR2 YSYEKL. Trimming took 1 base from V and 4 from J, leaving 10 bases between them. Here the CDR3 DNA reads TGCGCCAGCAGCCAAGTTGGGGAGAGCACTGAAGCTTTCTTT. It specifies CASSQVGESTEAFF.